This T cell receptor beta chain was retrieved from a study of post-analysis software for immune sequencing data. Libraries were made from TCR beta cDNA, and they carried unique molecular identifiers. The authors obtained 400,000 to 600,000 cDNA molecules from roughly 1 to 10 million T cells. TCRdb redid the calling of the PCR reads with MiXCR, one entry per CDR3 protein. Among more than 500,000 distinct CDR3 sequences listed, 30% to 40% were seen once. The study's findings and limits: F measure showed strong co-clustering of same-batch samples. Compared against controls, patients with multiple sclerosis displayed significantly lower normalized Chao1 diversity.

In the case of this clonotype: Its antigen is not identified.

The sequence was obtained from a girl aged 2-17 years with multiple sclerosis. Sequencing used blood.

CDR3 sequence reads: CASSQDGTGEDTQYF. CDR3 bases: TGTGCCAGCAGCCAAGACGGCACTGGCGAAGATACGCAGTATTTT. This sequence joins TRBV3-1 and TRBJ2-3; D remains unclear. This CDR3 region has 15 residues. The germline gives CDR1 LGHDT, CDR2 YNNKEL (reference sequence). Trimming pared 0 bases from V and 5 bases from J, leaving 12 bases between.